Sequencing of this T cell receptor (beta chain) was carried out in a study of T-cell memory formation after mild COVID-19. Points from the study as a whole: CD4+ clones that contracted lay mainly in CM and EM; CD8+ ones lay in EMRA. Cross-reactive memory appears to have joined, as suggested by some responding clones showing up in pre-infection memory.

This clonotype was observed a few times. Its target is unknown. From germline, CDR1 is SGDLS and CDR2 YYNGEE. The CDR3 has 15 amino acids. V was clipped by 0 bases and J by 7 bases; unmatched bases: 4. Constant-segment primers served in 5'RACE that generated TCR alpha and TCR beta cDNA libraries bearing sample barcodes and UMIs. TCRdb itself ran the 5' RACE reads through MiXCR, one entry per CDR3 protein. This sample has hundreds of thousands of distinct CDR3 sequences; roughly 19% occur once, and the top ten carry roughly a fifth. Sequencing was done on a sample of PBMCs or a T cell subset sorted from them (not recorded which). The receptor's source is a man younger than 35 who had mild COVID-19 (a few samples of this study predate the infection). Cell type and time point are not known. The V call is TRBV9, the J call TRBJ2-1; 10 bases are shared with TRBD1. The CDR3 DNA reads TGTGCCAGCAGCGTAGAGGGGACAGGGGCAAATGAGCAGTTCTTC. This gives the protein CASSVEGTGANEQFF.